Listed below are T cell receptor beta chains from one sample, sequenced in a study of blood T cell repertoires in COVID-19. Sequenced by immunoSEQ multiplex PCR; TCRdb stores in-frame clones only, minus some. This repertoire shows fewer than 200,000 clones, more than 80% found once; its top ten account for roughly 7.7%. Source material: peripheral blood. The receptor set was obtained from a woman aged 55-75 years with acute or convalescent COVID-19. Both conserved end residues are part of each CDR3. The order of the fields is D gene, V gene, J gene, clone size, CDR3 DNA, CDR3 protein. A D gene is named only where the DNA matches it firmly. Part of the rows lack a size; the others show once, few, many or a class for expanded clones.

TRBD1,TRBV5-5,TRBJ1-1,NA,TGTGCCAGCAGCTTGGCGGGACAGCGGAACACTGAAGCTTTCTTT,CASSLAGQRNTEAFF
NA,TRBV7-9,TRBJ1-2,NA,TGTGCCAGCAGCTTACAGGTGGGACTCTATGGCTACACCTTC,CASSLQVGLYGYTF
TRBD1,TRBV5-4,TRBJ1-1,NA,TGTGCCAGCAACCGCGACAGGGGACCGAACACTGAAGCTTTCTTT,CASNRDRGPNTEAFF
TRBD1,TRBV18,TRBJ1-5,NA,TGTGCCAGCTCACTGGACAGGGGGCTCAATCAGCCCCAGCATTTT,CASSLDRGLNQPQHF
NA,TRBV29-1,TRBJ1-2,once,TGCAGCGTTGGCAGGGCCCACGGCTACACCTTC,CSVGRAHGYTF
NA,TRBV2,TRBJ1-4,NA,TGTGCCAGCAGTCAGGTCGTAGGTGAAAAACTGTTTTTT,CASSQVVGEKLFF
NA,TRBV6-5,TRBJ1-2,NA,TGTGCCAGCAGTTACAGGGGGGGCTATGGCTACACCTTC,CASSYRGGYGYTF
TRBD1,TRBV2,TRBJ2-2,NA,TGTGCCAGCAACACATCTCCGGACAGGGGGAACACCGGGGAGCTGTTTTTT,CASNTSPDRGNTGELFF
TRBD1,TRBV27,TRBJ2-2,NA,TGTGCCAGCAGGTGGACAGGGACGAACACCGGGGAGCTGTTTTTT,CASRWTGTNTGELFF
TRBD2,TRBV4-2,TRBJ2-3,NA,TGTGCCAGCAGCCAGAGGACTAGCGGGAGTGCAGATACGCAGTATTTT,CASSQRTSGSADTQYF
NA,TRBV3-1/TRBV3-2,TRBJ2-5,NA,TGTGCCAGCAGCCATCTTCAGGGGCCGCCGTACTTC,CASSHLQGPPYF
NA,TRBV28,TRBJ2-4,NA,TGTGCCAGCAGTTTGGAGGGGTTGGCCAAAAACATTCAGTACTTC,CASSLEGLAKNIQYF
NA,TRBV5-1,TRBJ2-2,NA,TGCGCCAGCAGCAAGGACATAACGAACACCGGGGAGCTGTTTTTT,CASSKDITNTGELFF
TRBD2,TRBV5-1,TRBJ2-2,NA,TGCGCCAGCAGTCCTAGCGGGAGGGAAACCGGGGAGCTGTTTTTT,CASSPSGRETGELFF
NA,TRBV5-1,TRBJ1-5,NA,TGCGCCAGCACCCCGGAGGGAGGGGGGCCCCAGCATTTT,CASTPEGGGPQHF
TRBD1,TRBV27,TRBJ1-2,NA,TGTGCCAGCGGATCCGGGACAGGGGTTTTCAACTATGGCTACACCTTC,CASGSGTGVFNYGYTF
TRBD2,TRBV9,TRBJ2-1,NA,TGTGCCAGCAGCGTAGGAGTAGCGGGGAGCTCCTACAATGAGCAGTTCTTC,CASSVGVAGSSYNEQFF
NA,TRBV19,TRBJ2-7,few,TGTGCCAGTAAGGGGATCTACGAGCAGTACTTC,CASKGIYEQYF
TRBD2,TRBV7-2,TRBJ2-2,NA,TGTGCCAGCAGCCCTTATAGCGGGGGCGGGGAGCTGTTTTTT,CASSPYSGGGELFF
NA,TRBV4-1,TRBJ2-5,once,TGCGCCAGCAGCCAAGATTTTACTAGCTTAGAGACCCAGTACTTC,CASSQDFTSLETQYF
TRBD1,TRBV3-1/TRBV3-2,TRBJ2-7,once,TGTGCCAGCAGGCGACAGGGGAGCTCCTACGAGCAGTACTTC,CASRRQGSSYEQYF
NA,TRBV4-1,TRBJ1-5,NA,TGCGCCAGCAGCCAAGTAACAAGTCAGCCCCAGCATTTT,CASSQVTSQPQHF
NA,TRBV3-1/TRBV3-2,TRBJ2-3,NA,TGTGCCAGCAGCCAGCAGTCCACGCAGTATTTT,CASSQQSTQYF
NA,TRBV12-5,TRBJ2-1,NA,TGTGCTAGTGGTTTGGCTAGCTCCTACAATGAGCAGTTCTTC,CASGLASSYNEQFF
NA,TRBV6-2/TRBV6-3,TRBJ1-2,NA,TGTGCCAGCAGTTACTCGACTAGCGGCTACACCTTC,CASSYSTSGYTF
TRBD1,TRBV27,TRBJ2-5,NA,TGTGCCAGCAGTTTAGGGACCGGGACAGGGGAGGAGACCCAGTACTTC,CASSLGTGTGEETQYF
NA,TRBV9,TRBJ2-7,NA,TGTGCCAGCAGCGCGGGGACACTAACCTACGAGCAGTACTTC,CASSAGTLTYEQYF
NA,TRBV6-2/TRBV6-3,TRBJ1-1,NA,TGTGCCAGCAGTTACTCGTTTAGGAACACTGAAGCTTTCTTT,CASSYSFRNTEAFF
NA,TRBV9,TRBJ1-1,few,TGTGCCAGCAGCGTAGGGACAGCAAACACTGAAGCTTTCTTT,CASSVGTANTEAFF
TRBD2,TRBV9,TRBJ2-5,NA,TGTGCCAGCAGCGGTGGACTAGCGGGGAGGGAGACCCAGTACTTC,CASSGGLAGRETQYF
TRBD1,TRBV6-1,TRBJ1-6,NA,TGTGCCAGCAGTGATTACGACAGGGACAATTCACCCCTCCACTTT,CASSDYDRDNSPLHF
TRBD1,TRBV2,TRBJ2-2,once,TGTGCCAGACAAAGGACAGGGAACACCGGGGAGCTGTTTTTT,CARQRTGNTGELFF
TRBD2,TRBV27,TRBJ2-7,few,TGTGCCAGCAGTTCCCGATGGGACTACTCCTACGAGCAGTACTTC,CASSSRWDYSYEQYF
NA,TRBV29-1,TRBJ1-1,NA,TGCAGCGTTGTCCGAGCGATGAACACTGAAGCTTTCTTT,CSVVRAMNTEAFF
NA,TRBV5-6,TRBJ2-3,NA,TGTGCCAGCAGCTTGTACGGGCGGGCCGGGAGAGATACGCAGTATTTT,CASSLYGRAGRDTQYF
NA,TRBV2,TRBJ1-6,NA,TGTGCCAGCAGTACGGGGTCTAGCTCCTATAATTCACCCCTCCACTTT,CASSTGSSSYNSPLHF
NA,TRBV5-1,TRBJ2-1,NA,TGCGCCAGCAGCCTCGGGACACCAACTGAGCAGTTCTTC,CASSLGTPTEQFF
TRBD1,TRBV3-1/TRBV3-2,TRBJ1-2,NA,TGTGCCAGCAGCCAAGAGGGCAGGGGGAATGGCTACACCTTC,CASSQEGRGNGYTF
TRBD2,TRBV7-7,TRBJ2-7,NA,TGTGCTAGCAGCCCGTCGGGACTAGCCCACGAGCAGTACTTC,CASSPSGLAHEQYF
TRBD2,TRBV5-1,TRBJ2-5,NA,TGCGCCAGCAGCTTGGCCGGGAGGGCCTCAGGGGCCCAGTACTTC,CASSLAGRASGAQYF
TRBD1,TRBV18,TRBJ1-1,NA,TGTGCCAGCTCAGTTATCTATTCCGGGACAGGGACCGGGGACACTGAAGCTTTCTTT,CASSVIYSGTGTGDTEAFF
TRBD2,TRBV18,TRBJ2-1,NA,TGTGCCAGCTCACCAATAAGCGGGAGTGGTGAGCAGTTCTTC,CASSPISGSGEQFF
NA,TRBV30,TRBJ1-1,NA,TGTGCCTGGAGTGTACGGGGGGGCAGCGCAAACACTGAAGCTTTCTTT,CAWSVRGGSANTEAFF
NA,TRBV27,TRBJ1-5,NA,TGTGCCAGCAGTCCATACGCGGTGGGGGGGAGACATCAGCCCCAGCATTTT,CASSPYAVGGRHQPQHF
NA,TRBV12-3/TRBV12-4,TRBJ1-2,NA,TGTGCCAGCGGTAACCGTAGTGGCTACACCTTC,CASGNRSGYTF
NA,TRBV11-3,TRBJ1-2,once,TGTGCCAGCAGCTCAACGACAGCTAACTATGGCTACACCTTC,CASSSTTANYGYTF
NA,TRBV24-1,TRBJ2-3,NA,TGTGCCACCAGTGATTCTTCAGGGGCAGATACGCAGTATTTT,CATSDSSGADTQYF
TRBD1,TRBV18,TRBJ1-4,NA,TGTGCCAGCTCCCTCGCGACAGGGATCAATGAAAAACTGTTTTTT,CASSLATGINEKLFF
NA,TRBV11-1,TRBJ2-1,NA,TGTGCCAGCAGCTTAGAATCTAGTAATGAGCAGTTCTTC,CASSLESSNEQFF
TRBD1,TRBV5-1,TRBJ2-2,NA,TGCGCCAGCAGCTTGGGGACAGGACCCACCGGGGAGCTGTTTTTT,CASSLGTGPTGELFF
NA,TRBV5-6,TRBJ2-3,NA,TGTGCCAGCAGCCTACCGGAGGCAGCCCAGTCGCAGTATTTT,CASSLPEAAQSQYF
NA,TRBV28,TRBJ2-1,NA,TGTGCCAGCAGTTTCAGTTTTGGCTACAATGAGCAGTTCTTC,CASSFSFGYNEQFF
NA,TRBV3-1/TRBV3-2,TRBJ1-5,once,TGTGCCAGCAGCCCGAGAGGCAATCAGCCCCAGCATTTT,CASSPRGNQPQHF
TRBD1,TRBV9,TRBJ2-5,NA,TGTGCCAGCAGCGCTACTGTGGGACAGGGGAAGACCCAGTACTTC,CASSATVGQGKTQYF
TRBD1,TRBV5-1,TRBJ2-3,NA,TGCGCCAGCAGCCTAGGTTCGCAGGGGGCATTCGCAGATACGCAGTATTTT,CASSLGSQGAFADTQYF
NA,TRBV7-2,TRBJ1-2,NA,TGTGCCAGCAGCTTAGAGCGGGGAAGGCCCGGCTATGGCTACACCTTC,CASSLERGRPGYGYTF